Following are 8 T cell receptor beta chains from one sample sequenced in a study of T cell responses to AZD1222 COVID-19 vaccine. Data came from immunoSEQ multiplex PCR; TCRdb stores just in-frame clones and leaves some out. The sample lists fewer than 110,000 clones, 75% to 90% seen once, with approximately 4% in the top ten. Sequenced material: peripheral blood, taken on day 0 of AZD1222 vaccination. The source is an adult in good health.

The rearrangement joins TRBV9 to TRBJ1-1; D gene unclear. The CDR3 has 14 residues. With 0 bases removed from V and 4 bases from J, the gap between germline ends came to 10 bases. The germline V gene has CDR1 SGDLS and CDR2 YYNGEE. In DNA form, the CDR3 reads TGTGCCAGCAGCGTAGACATCATGGGCACTGAAGCTTTCTTT. It translates to CASSVDIMGTEAFF.

The CDR3 DNA sequence: TGTGCCAGCAGCTACACCGGAGCGAGAAATTCACCCCTCCACTTT. This translates into CASSYTGARNSPLHF. The chain has TRBV7-9 and TRBJ1-6; D remains unclear. V shed 4 bases and J shed 7 bases, with 14 bases lying between them. Per the germline V gene, CDR1 is SEHNR and CDR2 is FQNEAQ (reference sequence). The CDR3 has 15 amino acids.

The rearrangement uses TRBV7-3 and TRBJ1-2; D is unclear. The CDR3 has 13 residues. Germline V CDR1 and CDR2: SGHTA, FQGTGA. V lost 1 base, J lost 4 bases, and 7 bases lay in between. The chain's CDR3 is CASSLSGSYGYTF. The CDR3 DNA follows: TGTGCCAGCAGCTTAAGTGGTTCCTATGGCTACACCTTC.

This chain joins TRBV30 and TRBJ1-1, with TRBD1 as a possible D gene (6 bases). V shed 0 bases and J shed 0 bases, with 8 bases lying between them. The germline V gene has CDR1 GTSNPN and CDR2 SVGIG (reference sequence). The CDR3 consists of 14 residues. The CDR3 loop reads CAWSVGTMNTEAFF. CDR3 nucleotide sequence: TGTGCCTGGAGTGTTGGGACAATGAACACTGAAGCTTTCTTT.

In DNA form, the CDR3 reads TGTGCCAGCAGCGCGGGAGGTACGAACACCGGGGAGCTGTTTTTT. Residues: CASSAGGTNTGELFF. This chain joins TRBV6-4 and TRBJ2-2, with TRBD2 matching over 8 bases. CDR1 and CDR2 from the germline V gene are MRHNA and SNTAGT. With V trimmed by 6 bases and J by 0 bases, 3 bases remained unmatched. The CDR3 sequence is 15 residues long.

J is TRBJ2-3 and V is TRBV6-6, with D maybe TRBD1 (6 bases). Germline V gene lookup returns CDR1 MNHNY and CDR2 SVGAGI (reference sequence). V was pared by 7 bases and J by 0 bases, with 14 bases between. The CDR3 length is 15 residues. CDR3 nucleotide sequence: TGTGCCAGCATGGGCCGGGACACCAGCACAGATACGCAGTATTTT. This sequence encodes CASMGRDTSTDTQYF.

This clone showed up just a few times. This chain connects TRBV27 to TRBJ1-2; weak D call: TRBD1 (6 bases). The ends were cut back, 6 bases at V and 3 bases at J, with 11 bases in the middle. CDR1 is MNHEY and CDR2 is SMNVEV in the germline V gene (reference sequence). The CDR3 is 13 residues long. The chain's CDR3 is CASRIGGDYGYTF. The CDR3, as DNA: TGTGCCAGCAGAATCGGGGGCGACTATGGCTACACCTTC.

The chain combines TRBV24-1 with TRBJ1-2, with D possibly TRBD1 on 6 matching bases. Germline-derived CDR1 and CDR2 are KGHDR and SFDVKD. This CDR3 spans 14 amino acids. Trimming removed 4 bases from V and 6 bases from J, with 14 bases in between. The CDR3 reads CATSEAAGVDGYTF. For the CDR3, the DNA is TGTGCCACCAGTGAAGCGGCAGGGGTGGATGGCTACACCTTC.